Listed below are T cell receptor beta chains from one sample, sequenced in a study of immune heterogeneity within non-small cell lung tumors. MiXCR was run by TCRdb on the multiplex PCR reads, yielding one entry per CDR3 protein. This repertoire shows about 15,000 distinct CDR3 sequences, more than 30% found once; its top ten account for roughly 15%. Sample: lung tumor tissue. All receptors derive from a woman between 50 and 59 years old with non-small cell lung cancer. The CDR3 runs from the conserved cysteine through the conserved F or W. D genes are given only for firm matches. The size field is filled for only some rows; it gives once, few, many or a size class.

>TRBD1|TRBJ2-7|TRBV30|medium-sized
TGTGCCTGGAATAAGGGGGCAGGCGAGCAGTACTTC
CAWNKGAGEQYF
>-|TRBJ2-2|TRBV2|few
TGTGCCAGCAGGCAGGGTGAAGCCGGGGAGCTGTTTTTT
CASRQGEAGELFF
>-|TRBJ1-4|TRBV19|many
TGTGCCAGTAGTATGTCGACCGCAACTAATGAAAAACTGTTTTTT
CASSMSTATNEKLFF
>-|TRBJ1-6|TRBV30|-
TGTGCCTGGAGGTCTCCAGGGAGCTCCTATAATTCACCCCTCCACTTT
CAWRSPGSSYNSPLHF
>-|TRBJ2-1|TRBV6-1|many
TGTGCCAGCACGACTAGCTCCTACAATGAGCAGTTCTTC
CASTTSSYNEQFF
>TRBD2|TRBJ2-7|TRBV19|-
TGTGCCAGTAGTAGCGGGGGTCCCCGGCAGTACTTC
CASSSGGPRQYF
>TRBD1|TRBJ1-2|TRBV2|medium-sized
TGTGCCAGCAGTTGGACAGGCCCTTATGGCTACACCTTC
CASSWTGPYGYTF
>-|TRBJ2-2|TRBV20-1|medium-sized
TGCAGTGCGAGGAATGCCCCCGGCGGGGAGCTGTTTTTT
CSARNAPGGELFF
>TRBD1|TRBJ2-7|TRBV6-1|few
TGTGCCAGCAGCGAAGACAGGGGATCCTACGAGCAGTACTTC
CASSEDRGSYEQYF
>-|TRBJ1-1|TRBV27|-
TGTGCCAGCAGTTCGGGGGGACACAGGGTGAAGGGCACTGAAGCTTTCTTT
CASSSGGHRVKGTEAFF
>-|TRBJ1-5|TRBV5-4|-
TGTGCCAGCAGCGTAGGGCCCAATCAGCCCCAGCATTTT
CASSVGPNQPQHF
>TRBD2|TRBJ2-1|TRBV20-1|many
TGCAGTGCTGTGGGGACTAGCGCATATGAGCAGTTCTTC
CSAVGTSAYEQFF
>TRBD1|TRBJ2-7|TRBV20-1|-
TGCAGTGCCCCACCGGTTGTGGGACAGGGTCCGTCCTACGAGCAGTACTTC
CSAPPVVGQGPSYEQYF
>TRBD1|TRBJ1-2|TRBV11-2|many
TGTGCCAGCAGCTCCACAGGGGGCGCCTATGGCTACACCTTC
CASSSTGGAYGYTF
>-|TRBJ2-7|TRBV6-1|medium-sized
TGTGCCAGCAGAACGACAGTGAGCTCCTACGAGCAGTACTTC
CASRTTVSSYEQYF
>TRBD1|TRBJ1-3|TRBV4-2|few
TGTGCCAGCAGGCATAGACCGGGACAGGGTACTGGAAACACCATATATTTT
CASRHRPGQGTGNTIYF
>-|TRBJ1-6|TRBV10-2|few
TGCGCCAGCACGGAACAGAATAATTCACCCCTCCACTTT
CASTEQNNSPLHF
>-|TRBJ2-3|TRBV5-1|-
TGCGCCAGCAGCTTGGGCAGTTATGAAGATACGCAGTATTTT
CASSLGSYEDTQYF
>TRBD1|TRBJ2-7|TRBV7-9|medium-sized
TGTGCCAGCAGCTTAGTAGGACAGGGGGCCTACGAGCAGTACTTC
CASSLVGQGAYEQYF
>TRBD1|TRBJ2-7|TRBV25-1|-
TGTGCCAGCAGTGAGTGGGGGACAGGGGGCAAGTACGAGCAGTACTTC
CASSEWGTGGKYEQYF
>TRBD1|TRBJ1-5|TRBV19|medium-sized
TGTGCCAGTAGTATTGTGACAGGGGGTATTCAGCCCCAGCATTTT
CASSIVTGGIQPQHF
>-|TRBJ1-3|TRBV28|-
TGTGCCAACAGTTTCGGGGGGCCCAGCTCTGGAAACACCATATATTTT
CANSFGGPSSGNTIYF
>-|TRBJ2-7|TRBV25-1|few
TGTGCCATCAGTGACAGGTTCGGCGAGCAGTACTTC
CAISDRFGEQYF
>TRBD1|TRBJ2-5|TRBV5-8|-
TGTGCCAGCAGCCAAACCTCCGGGACAGGGGCAGAGACCCAGTACTTC
CASSQTSGTGAETQYF
>-|TRBJ2-5|TRBV7-9|-
TGTGCCAGCAGCAATCAGAAAGAGACCCAGTACTTC
CASSNQKETQYF
>TRBD2|TRBJ2-1|TRBV7-2|medium-sized
TGTGCCAGCAGCTTAGTAGCGGGGAGCTCCTACAATGAGCAGTTCTTC
CASSLVAGSSYNEQFF
>TRBD1|TRBJ2-6|TRBV6-5|-
TGTGCCAGCAGTTCACCGGGACAGTACAGCTCTGGGGCCAACGTCCTGACTTTC
CASSSPGQYSSGANVLTF